The clone carrying this T cell receptor beta chain came up many times. Its antigen remains unknown. CDR3 length: 15 residues. V dropped 4 bases and J dropped 8; count of bases not matched to a gene: 8. Germline-derived CDR1 and CDR2 are SGHTA and FQGTGA. RNA transcripts were the template for amplifying TCR beta CDR3 regions. A set of HTBI primers served as the primers for a first-round RT-PCR of the TCR CDR3. One entry per CDR3 protein results from TCRdb running MiXCR on the multiplex PCR reads. Counted here are about 180,000 distinct CDR3 sequences, approximately 9% occurring once; the ten biggest clones make up roughly 23%. The data were obtained in a study of T cells in Graves' hyperthyroidism and ophthalmopathy. On the study more broadly: The authors collected peripheral blood at initial diagnosis, before any treatment.

Study-wide findings and caveats: Blood also showed most of the thyroid clonotypes that were expanded above 0.001.

The hyperthyroidism was newly diagnosed and had lasted under 2 months; the patients were aged 18 to 65. The clonotype was recovered from a woman between 18 and 29 years old with Graves' hyperthyroidism that later progressed to Graves' ophthalmopathy. Sequenced input: blood. The chain employs TRBV7-3 and TRBJ2-1, with 10 bases fitting TRBD2. The CDR3 region is CASSWGSGGADEQFF. CDR3 DNA: TGTGCCAGCAGCTGGGGAAGCGGGGGGGCCGATGAGCAGTTCTTC.